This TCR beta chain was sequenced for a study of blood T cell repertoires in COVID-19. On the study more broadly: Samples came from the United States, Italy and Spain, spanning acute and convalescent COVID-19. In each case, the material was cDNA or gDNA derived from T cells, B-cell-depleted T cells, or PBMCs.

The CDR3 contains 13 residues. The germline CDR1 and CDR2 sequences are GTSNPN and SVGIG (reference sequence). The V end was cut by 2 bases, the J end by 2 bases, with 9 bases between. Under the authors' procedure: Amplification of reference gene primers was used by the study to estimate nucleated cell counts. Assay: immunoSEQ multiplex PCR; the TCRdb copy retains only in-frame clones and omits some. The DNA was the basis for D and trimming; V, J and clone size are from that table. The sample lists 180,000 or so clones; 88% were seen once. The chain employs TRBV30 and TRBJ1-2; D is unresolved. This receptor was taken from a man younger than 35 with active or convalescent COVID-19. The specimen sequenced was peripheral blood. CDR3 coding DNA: TGTGCCTGGAGTATAACGGTCAACTATGGCTACACCTTC. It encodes CAWSITVNYGYTF.